These 5 T cell receptor beta chains share one sample of origin, sequenced in a study of T cell repertoires in cytomegalovirus infection. These receptors have no known antigen. TCRdb itself ran the reads through MiXCR, one entry per CDR3 protein. The sample yields approximately 470,000 distinct CDR3 sequences, more than 40% seen once. The sequencing used cultured PBMCs, collected from culture after CMV antigen stimulation. Receptors were obtained from a human donor in good health (CMV status not recorded). Some clones in this sample may be carry-over from other donors' samples.

The chain joins TRBV24-1 to TRBJ2-3; D is perhaps TRBD1 or TRBD2 (5 bases each). The CDR3 spans 14 residues. V shed 5 bases and J shed 3 bases, with 11 bases lying between them. Germline CDR1 reads KGHDR; CDR2 reads SFDVKD. CDR3 region: CATSGIEGTDTQYF. The CDR3 coding sequence is TGTGCCACCAGTGGTATCGAGGGGACAGATACGCAGTATTTT.

V is TRBV7-9 and J is TRBJ2-2; D perhaps matches TRBD2 (7 bases). Trimming left V 5 bases short and J 0 bases short, with 13 bases between. The CDR3 length is 16 residues. Per the germline V gene, CDR1 is SEHNR and CDR2 is FQNEAQ (reference sequence). The CDR3 reads CASSGGARANTGELFF. CDR3 bases: TGTGCCAGCAGCGGGGGGGCGAGGGCGAACACCGGGGAGCTGTTTTTT.

The chain joins TRBV5-4 to TRBJ2-5; a weak D match, TRBD2 (5 bases). Germline CDR1 SGHNT, CDR2 YYREEE (reference sequence). This CDR3 is built from 15 residues. V shed 0 bases and J shed 3 bases, with 12 bases lying between them. The CDR3 protein is CASSLGARVEETQYF. CDR3 DNA: TGTGCCAGCAGCTTGGGGGCGCGGGTAGAAGAGACCCAGTACTTC. Based on the CDR3 plus reference TRBV5-4 and TRBJ2-5, the full variable domain is ETGVTQSPTHLIKTRGQQVTLRCSSQSGHNTVSWYQQALGQGPQFIFQYYREEENGRGNFPPRFSGLQFPNYSSELNVNALELDDSALYLCASSLGARVEETQYFGPGTRLLVL.

The genes are TRBV11-2 and TRBJ2-6; no clear D gene. V shed 6 bases and J shed 0 bases, with 12 bases lying between them. CDR3 size: 16 residues. CDR1 SGHAT and CDR2 FQNNGV come from the germline V gene. The CDR3 loop reads CASSPTPVSGANVLTF. The CDR3, as DNA: TGTGCCAGCAGTCCAACCCCGGTCTCTGGGGCCAACGTCCTGACTTTC.

This clonotype occurred a few times. The rearrangement joins TRBV6-5 to TRBJ2-5, with 8 bases identical to TRBD2. This CDR3 contains 17 residues. Germline lookup yields CDR1 MNHEY and CDR2 SVGAGI. V lost 2 bases, J lost 2 bases, and 10 bases stayed unmatched. Written as DNA, the CDR3 is TGTGCCAGCAGTTACGGGGGGGGTAGCGGGGAACAAGAGACCCAGTACTTC. As protein: CASSYGGGSGEQETQYF.